This passage covers 9 T cell receptor beta chains from one sample sequenced in a study of blood T cell repertoires in COVID-19. TCRdb's table, derived via immunoSEQ multiplex PCR, lists solely in-frame clones and lacks some. Of around 260,000 clones in the sample, around 87% were seen once. The sequencing sample was made of peripheral blood. Receptors were obtained from a man aged 18 to 29 with active or convalescent COVID-19.

This clone was seen a few times. This chain joins TRBV7-6 and TRBJ1-6; possible D gene TRBD1, 5 bases. Germline loops: CDR1 SGHVS, CDR2 FNYEAQ. The ends were cut back, 3 bases at V and 7 bases at J, with 10 bases in the middle. CDR3 length equals 14 residues. The CDR3, as DNA: TGTGCCAGCAGCTTGGACATGATCAATTCACCCCTCCACTTT. This translates into CASSLDMINSPLHF.

The chain employs TRBV7-2 and TRBJ2-2; 8 positions match TRBD1. The CDR3 is 16 residues long. Germline CDR1 reads SGHTA; CDR2 reads FQGNSA. V shed 2 bases and J 1 base; nucleotides not matched to a gene: 3. CDR3 nucleotide sequence: TGTGCCAGCAGCTTAACAGGGGGACAGAACACCGGGGAGCTGTTTTTT. This translates into CASSLTGGQNTGELFF.

V usage is TRBV27 and J usage is TRBJ1-5; no firm D call. V was trimmed by 2 bases and J by 7 bases, leaving 9 bases between them. Germline values: CDR1 MNHEY, CDR2 SMNVEV (reference sequence). This CDR3 has 13 residues. The CDR3 loop is CASSLRVYQPQHF. The CDR3 region has the DNA TGTGCCAGCAGTTTACGGGTTTACCAGCCCCAGCATTTT.

The rearrangement joins TRBV7-9 to TRBJ2-1; D is perhaps TRBD1 (6 bases). Trimming pared 0 bases from V and 9 bases from J, leaving 12 bases between. This CDR3 region has 14 residues. CDR1 is SEHNR and CDR2 is FQNEAQ in the germline V gene (reference sequence). The DNA of the CDR3 is TGTGCCAGCAGCTTAGCCTCACAGGGACCTGAGCAGTTCTTC. This gives the protein CASSLASQGPEQFF.

The chain uses TRBV27 and TRBJ2-7; the match to TRBD2 covers 7 bases. This CDR3 region has 16 residues. V trimming: 5 bases; J trimming: 3 bases; junction bases outside the gene matches: 13. CDR1 and CDR2 from the germline V gene are MNHEY and SMNVEV (reference sequence). CDR3 sequence: CASSGLGAGADYEQYF. The CDR3 DNA sequence: TGTGCCAGCAGTGGCCTTGGCGCGGGAGCAGACTACGAGCAGTACTTC.

J is TRBJ1-5 and V is TRBV6-5; D is unclear. Per germline, CDR1 MNHEY and CDR2 SVGAGI. The germline V and J ends were trimmed by 2 bases and 4 bases, with 6 bases remaining between them. The CDR3 runs 13 residues. CDR3 DNA: TGTGCCAGCAGTTACCGGCGGAATCAGCCCCAGCATTTT. It is translated as CASSYRRNQPQHF.

The V and J genes are TRBV4-1 and TRBJ2-7, with 7 bases that match TRBD2. The CDR3 runs to 16 residues. The junction had 12 bases not matched to a gene; V was cut back by 4 bases and J by 3 bases. CDR1 MGHRA and CDR2 YSYEKL come from the germline V gene. The CDR3 DNA sequence: TGCGCCAGCAGCCCCCTGCTCGCAGCGGGAATCTACGAGCAGTACTTC. Protein product: CASSPLLAAGIYEQYF.

The CDR3 DNA is TGTGCCAGCAGGGGGGGGACAGGATCCTACGAGCAGTACTTC. It encodes CASRGGTGSYEQYF. J is TRBJ2-7 and V is TRBV2; D possibly corresponds to TRBD1 (8 bases). Germline V gene data show CDR1 as SNHLY and CDR2 as FYNNEI. The length of the CDR3 is 14 residues. V dropped 6 bases and J dropped 1 base, with 13 bases sitting between them.

This chain joins TRBV5-1 and TRBJ2-2; D possibly corresponds to TRBD1 (5 bases). This CDR3 contains 15 residues. Germline CDR1 reads SGHRS; CDR2 reads YFSETQ. V shed 0 bases and J shed 0 bases, with 6 bases lying between them. The CDR3 sequence: CASSLDRSNTGELFF. CDR3 bases: TGCGCCAGCAGCTTGGACAGGTCGAACACCGGGGAGCTGTTTTTT.